Below, 18 T cell receptor beta chains from the same sample are listed, as sequenced in a study of blood T cell repertoires in COVID-19. This table comes from immunoSEQ multiplex PCR, and its TCRdb copy is limited to in-frame clones, with some not included. This table holds about 160,000 clones, 79% found once. Sequenced sample: peripheral blood. The source is a woman aged 60 to 75 with COVID-19, enrolled during active disease.

The V gene is TRBV5-3, the J gene TRBJ2-2, with unresolved D. TRBV5-3 is classed as an ORF, of uncertain function. The ends were cut back, 0 bases at V and 1 base at J, with 7 bases in the middle. This CDR3 is 15 amino acids long. The DNA of the CDR3 is TGTGCCAGAAGCTTGGAACAGAAGAACACCGGGGAGCTGTTTTTT. Amino acid sequence: CARSLEQKNTGELFF.

The V and J genes are TRBV13 and TRBJ1-1; D is uncertain. CDR3 size: 13 residues. The V end lost 3 bases, the J end lost 1 base, and 6 bases lay between the germline ends. CDR1 and CDR2 from the germline V gene are PRHDT and FYEKMQ (reference sequence). For the CDR3, the DNA is TGTGCCAGCAGCTTTCAAGCGAACACTGAAGCTTTCTTT. This sequence encodes CASSFQANTEAFF.

At least ten counts were recorded for this clone. This chain links TRBV12-3 or TRBV12-4 with TRBJ1-1; D unclear. V lost 3 bases to trimming and J lost 1 base, with 3 bases between them. The CDR3 is 12 residues long. DNA of the CDR3: TGTGCCAGCAGTTTCGGGAACACTGAAGCTTTCTTT. Encoded protein: CASSFGNTEAFF.

This clone occurred many times. This chain connects TRBV7-9 to TRBJ1-2; D remains ambiguous. Deletions cut 0 bases from V and 3 bases from J, with 11 bases between. The CDR3 is made up of 15 amino acids. Germline CDR1 and CDR2: SEHNR and FQNEAQ (reference sequence). The CDR3 loop is CASSLAVAEYYGYTF. For the CDR3, the DNA is TGTGCCAGCAGCTTAGCAGTAGCAGAGTACTATGGCTACACCTTC.

CDR3 protein: CASSLWTSMNTEAFF. The DNA of the CDR3 is TGTGCCAGCAGCCTATGGACATCCATGAACACTGAAGCTTTCTTT. V gene TRBV7-9 combines with J gene TRBJ1-1; possible D gene TRBD1, 5 bases. CDR1 is SEHNR, CDR2 FQNEAQ, per germline (reference sequence). This CDR3 spans 15 amino acids. V lost 5 bases and J 0 bases, leaving 13 bases between the germline ends.

The genes are TRBV6-6 and TRBJ2-1; D may be TRBD1 (6 bases). The CDR3 covers 14 residues. Trimming cost V 2 bases and J 8 bases, with 13 bases left between them. CDR1 and CDR2 from the germline V gene are MNHNY and SVGAGI (reference sequence). In DNA form, the CDR3 reads TGTGCCAGCAGTTACCCCACAGGGTTCGATGAGCAGTTCTTC. Its translation is CASSYPTGFDEQFF.

For this clone: The sample has other DNA sequences that encode this CDR3 too. The chain uses TRBV28 and TRBJ2-5; D remains unclear. Germline values: CDR1 MDHEN, CDR2 SYDVKM. V dropped 6 bases and J dropped 4 bases, with 6 bases sitting between them. This CDR3 contains 11 residues. The CDR3 is CASSSVETQYF. CDR3 coding DNA: TGTGCCAGCAGCTCTGTAGAGACCCAGTACTTC.

The rearrangement uses TRBV9 and TRBJ2-3; 8 positions agree with TRBD2. J was trimmed by 2 bases and V by 4 bases; bases with no gene match: 15. Germline CDR1 is SGDLS and CDR2 is YYNGEE. This CDR3 has 18 residues. This CDR3 reads CASSPHQIAGLNTDTQYF. DNA for the CDR3: TGTGCCAGCAGCCCCCATCAAATAGCGGGACTGAACACAGATACGCAGTATTTT.

CDR3 DNA: TGTGCCAGCAGCCCGAGACTAGCGGGAGGGCTCCGGGAGACCCAGTACTTC. Encoded protein: CASSPRLAGGLRETQYF. The gene calls are TRBV11-2 and TRBJ2-5; 14 bases match TRBD2. This CDR3 spans 17 amino acids. V lost 5 bases, J lost 5 bases, and 10 bases stayed unmatched. Germline V gene data show CDR1 as SGHAT and CDR2 as FQNNGV.

The chain is built from TRBV6-5 and TRBJ1-2; maybe TRBD1 (5 bases). The germline V gene has CDR1 MNHEY and CDR2 SVGAGI. V lost 5 bases and J lost 6, with 10 bases in between. CDR3 size: 12 residues. The CDR3 region is CASSQGGDGYTF. As DNA, the CDR3 is TGTGCCAGCAGTCAGGGAGGGGATGGCTACACCTTC.

The chain has TRBV6-5 and TRBJ2-1, with 9 bases fitting TRBD2. The length of the CDR3 is 15 residues. The J segment lost 2 bases and the V segment lost 8 bases, leaving 7 bases of the junction unmatched. Germline CDR1 and CDR2: MNHEY and SVGAGI. CDR3 sequence: CASEIAGVTYNEQFF. The CDR3 region has the DNA TGTGCCAGCGAGATAGCGGGGGTCACCTACAATGAGCAGTTCTTC.

This clone was found a few times. The chain has TRBV4-3 and TRBJ1-4, with D possibly being TRBD1 (6 bases). Per germline, CDR1 LGHNA and CDR2 YSLEER. Trimming cost V 1 base and J 7 bases, with 7 bases left between them. The CDR3 is 13 amino acids. CDR3 sequence reads: CASSQGRGEKLFF. The DNA of the CDR3 is TGCGCCAGCAGCCAAGGCAGGGGTGAAAAACTGTTTTTT.

Comments on this clone: The same CDR3 is also encoded by other DNA sequences in this sample. This chain connects TRBV7-9 to TRBJ2-1, with D unclear. Germline loops: CDR1 SEHNR, CDR2 FQNEAQ (reference sequence). V dropped 1 base and J dropped 5 bases, with 6 bases sitting between them. The CDR3 has 13 amino acids. The CDR3 bases are TGTGCCAGCAGCTTAGGTCAGAACAATGAGCAGTTCTTC. This codes for CASSLGQNNEQFF.

The chain employs TRBV19 and TRBJ2-2; 9 nucleotides agree with TRBD1. Per germline, CDR1 LNHDA and CDR2 SQIVND (reference sequence). The CDR3 length is 19 residues. The V segment lost 0 bases and the J segment 3 bases; nucleotides outside the gene matches: 11. DNA for the CDR3: TGTGCCAGTAGTATAGATCTTATTCGGGGGACAGGGTACACCGGGGAGCTGTTTTTT. Encoded protein: CASSIDLIRGTGYTGELFF. Full variable domain (rest looked up from reference TRBV19 and TRBJ2-2): DGGITQSPKYLFRKEGQNVTLSCEQNLNHDAMYWYRQDPGQGLRLIYYSQIVNDFQKGDIAEGYSVSREKKESFPLTVTSAQKNPTAFYLCASSIDLIRGTGYTGELFFGEGSRLTVL.

The chain combines TRBV3-1 (or the pseudogene TRBV3-2) with TRBJ1-5, with 8 bases matching TRBD1. CDR1 LGHDT and CDR2 YNNKEL come from the germline V gene (reference sequence). The V and J ends lost 0 bases and 7 bases, in that order; junction bases with no gene match: 5. The CDR3 has 15 amino acids. The CDR3 region has the DNA TGTGCCAGCAGCCAAGATAGGACAGGGTCACAGCCCCAGCATTTT. Translated, it gives CASSQDRTGSQPQHF.

J is TRBJ1-2 and V is TRBV5-1, with 9 bases identical to TRBD1. The CDR3 has 14 residues. The germline V gene encodes CDR1 SGHRS and CDR2 YFSETQ. V dropped 0 bases and J dropped 4; count of bases not matched to a gene: 1. Written as DNA, the CDR3 is TGCGCCAGCAGCTTGGAGGGACAGGGCTATGGCTACACCTTC. Its protein product is CASSLEGQGYGYTF.

The chain employs TRBV3-1 (or the pseudogene TRBV3-2) and TRBJ1-1; 12 nucleotides line up with TRBD1. The J segment lost 3 bases and the V segment lost 1 base, leaving 6 bases of the junction unmatched. This CDR3 is 17 amino acids long. Per the germline V gene, CDR1 is LGHDT and CDR2 is YNNKEL (reference sequence). CDR3 DNA: TGTGCCAGCAGCCAAGTAGGGACAGGGGGCCTGCACACTGAAGCTTTCTTT. This encodes CASSQVGTGGLHTEAFF.

The rearrangement uses TRBV6-6 and TRBJ1-6; TRBD1 might be the D (6 bases). CDR1 is MNHNY and CDR2 is SVGAGI in the germline V gene (reference sequence). This CDR3 is 14 amino acids long. With 7 bases removed from V and 9 bases from J, the gap between germline ends came to 16 bases. CDR3 coding DNA: TGTGCCAGCAATACCGACAGGTTTGGTTCACCCCTCCACTTT. Its protein is CASNTDRFGSPLHF.